The 13 T cell receptor beta chains below come from one sample, sequenced in a study of cytomegalovirus exposure and HLA in healthy donors (dated by TCRdb to 2016 to 2017). Library generation was performed with the immunoSEQ multiplex PCR assay. For the multiplex PCR, a mixture combining 60 forward primers for TCR Vbeta segments and 13 reverse primers for TCR Jbeta segments was used. Held by TCRdb, this immuneACCESS table contains in-frame sequences only and omits some clones. Under half of the omission traces to an unresolved V gene where checked; the cause of the rest is unknown. This sample is represented by approximately 110,000 clones; roughly 70% of them were singletons. About a tenth of the sample is held by the ten biggest clonotypes. The sample comprised PBMCs. Receptors originate from a man aged 40-50 years in good health and CMV-seropositive.

The rearrangement joins TRBV27 to TRBJ1-2; D remains ambiguous. The CDR3 sequence is 13 residues long. The germline V and J ends were trimmed by 5 bases and 5 bases, with 12 bases remaining between them. Germline V lookup: CDR1 MNHEY, CDR2 SMNVEV (reference sequence). The CDR3 here is CASSHGAEYGYTF. The CDR3 DNA sequence: TGTGCCAGCAGTCACGGAGCAGAATATGGCTACACCTTC.

The gene calls are TRBV4-3 and TRBJ1-1, with 8 positions matching TRBD1. Germline V gene lookup returns CDR1 LGHNA and CDR2 YSLEER. V trimming: 4 bases; J trimming: 2 bases; junction bases outside the gene matches: 6. The CDR3 consists of 15 residues. CDR3 region: CASSRRTGPNTEAFF. DNA of the CDR3: TGCGCCAGCAGCCGACGGACAGGGCCTAACACTGAAGCTTTCTTT.

This chain uses TRBV5-6 with TRBJ2-1; 9 bases line up with TRBD1. Germline loops: CDR1 SGHDT, CDR2 YYEEEE. The CDR3 is 14 amino acids. The trim removed 3 bases at V and 10 bases at J, leaving 8 bases unmatched. CDR3 DNA: TGTGCCAGCAGCTCGGGACAGGGACTGAACGAGCAGTTCTTC. Translated, it gives CASSSGQGLNEQFF.

The chain carries TRBV25-1 and TRBJ2-1; the match to TRBD1 covers 7 bases. This CDR3 is 15 amino acids long. V was pared by 5 bases and J by 8 bases, with 12 bases of the junction left unmatched. Germline lookup yields CDR1 MGHDK and CDR2 SYGVNS. CDR3 loop: CASSSAGTVIDEQFF. In nucleotides, the CDR3 is TGTGCCAGCAGTTCGGCCGGGACAGTTATTGATGAGCAGTTCTTC.

The V call is TRBV5-1, the J call TRBJ1-4, with D unresolved. The CDR3 consists of 15 residues. The germline V gene has CDR1 SGHRS and CDR2 YFSETQ. The V and J ends lost 0 bases and 0 bases respectively, with 6 bases between them. The CDR3 sequence: CASSLGSATNEKLFF. The DNA for the CDR3 is TGCGCCAGCAGCTTGGGCTCAGCAACTAATGAAAAACTGTTTTTT.

This chain connects TRBV6-1 to TRBJ1-5; D unclear. The CDR3 loop spans 17 amino acids. The germline V and J ends were trimmed by 0 bases and 4 bases, with 16 bases remaining between them. Germline CDR1 reads MNHNS; CDR2 reads SASEGT. The CDR3 sequence: CASSEALGQLGNQPQHF. The CDR3 DNA reads as TGTGCCAGCAGTGAAGCGCTAGGTCAATTAGGAAATCAGCCCCAGCATTTT.

The rearrangement joins TRBV11-1 to TRBJ2-1; TRBD2 agrees at 12 bases. After removal of 8 bases from V and 10 bases from J, the junction contained 6 bases not matched to a gene. The CDR3 consists of 13 residues. Germline V CDR1 and CDR2: SGHAT, FQDESV (reference sequence). In DNA, the CDR3 is TGTGCCAGCGGACTAGCGGGAACCGGGGAGCAGTTCTTC. Its translation is CASGLAGTGEQFF.

This clone showed up just a few times. The gene calls are TRBV9 and TRBJ1-2; perhaps TRBD1 as D (5 bases). Trimming shortened V by 0 bases and J by 6 bases, and 6 bases separated the two germline ends. Germline-derived CDR1 and CDR2 are SGDLS and YYNGEE. The CDR3 covers 12 residues. The chain's CDR3 is CASSVGRDGYTF. In DNA, the CDR3 is TGTGCCAGCAGCGTAGGCAGGGATGGCTACACCTTC.

The rearrangement uses TRBV9 and TRBJ2-2; possibly TRBD2 for D (6 bases). The CDR3 covers 14 residues. Looked up from germline, CDR1 is SGDLS and CDR2 is YYNGEE. V dropped 2 bases and J dropped 3 bases, with 8 bases sitting between them. CDR3 nucleotide sequence: TGTGCCAGCAGCGTTGGGACTCACACCGGGGAGCTGTTTTTT. It yields the protein CASSVGTHTGELFF.

This clone ranks as large. This sequence joins TRBV10-3 and TRBJ2-7; 7 bases match TRBD1. Germline V CDR1 and CDR2: ENHRY, SYGVKD. Trimming at V came to 5 bases and at J to 5 bases, leaving 6 bases not matched to a gene. The CDR3 consists of 13 residues. This CDR3 reads CAISTTGVDEQYF. The CDR3 DNA sequence: TGTGCCATCAGTACTACAGGGGTGGACGAGCAGTACTTC.

The rearrangement links TRBV10-3 to TRBJ2-1; 9 positions match TRBD2. Per the germline V gene, CDR1 is ENHRY and CDR2 is SYGVKD. Trimming took 0 bases from V and 4 from J; bases not matched to a gene: 10. The CDR3 is 18 residues long. The CDR3 region is CAISESSGRVGVYNEQFF. The CDR3 region has the DNA TGTGCCATCAGTGAGTCTAGCGGGAGAGTGGGGGTTTACAATGAGCAGTTCTTC.

This clone has a single count. The V gene is TRBV7-9, the J gene TRBJ2-3; 9 bases fit TRBD1. V gave up 7 bases and J gave up 3 bases; unmatched junction bases: 11. The CDR3 loop spans 16 amino acids. CDR1 and CDR2 from the germline V gene are SEHNR and FQNEAQ (reference sequence). CDR3 protein: CASTSTGTGLTDTQYF. In nucleotides, the CDR3 is TGTGCCAGCACCTCGACCGGGACAGGGTTAACAGATACGCAGTATTTT.

The chain joins TRBV7-2 to TRBJ2-7, with 10 bases matching TRBD2. The J segment lost 3 bases and the V segment lost 3 bases, leaving 5 bases of the junction unmatched. The germline V gene encodes CDR1 SGHTA and CDR2 FQGNSA. There are 15 residues in the CDR3. The CDR3: CASSFQREGYYEQYF. The CDR3 bases are TGTGCCAGCAGCTTCCAGCGGGAGGGGTACTACGAGCAGTACTTC.